The TCR beta chain described here comes from a study of siplizumab effects on memory and regulatory T cells. TCRdb keeps only in-frame clones here, not all; method: immunoSEQ multiplex PCR. This sample has about 110,000 clones, with about 92% found just once. The CDR3 runs 15 residues. Trimming cost V 0 bases and J 0 bases, with 6 bases left between them. Germline V CDR1 and CDR2: LNHNV, YYDKDF (reference sequence). Source material: Tregs sorted from blood. This clonotype originated in a human donor in good health. The chain combines TRBV15 with TRBJ1-3; the D is unclear. The CDR3 DNA follows: TGTGCCACCAGCAGAGAAGGGTTCTCTGGAAACACCATATATTTT. Translated, it gives CATSREGFSGNTIYF.